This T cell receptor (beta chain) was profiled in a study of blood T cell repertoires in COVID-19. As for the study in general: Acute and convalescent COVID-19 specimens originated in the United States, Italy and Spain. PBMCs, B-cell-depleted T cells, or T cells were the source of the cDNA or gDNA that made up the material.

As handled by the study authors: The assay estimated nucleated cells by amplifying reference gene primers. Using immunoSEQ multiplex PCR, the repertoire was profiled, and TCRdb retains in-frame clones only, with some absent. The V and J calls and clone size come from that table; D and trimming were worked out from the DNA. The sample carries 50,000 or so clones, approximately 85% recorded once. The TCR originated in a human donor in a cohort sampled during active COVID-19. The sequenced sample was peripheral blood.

The CDR3 sequence: CASSRWALQETQYF. DNA of the CDR3: TGTGCCAGCAGCCGGTGGGCGTTGCAAGAGACCCAGTACTTC. This chain joins TRBV3-1 (or the pseudogene TRBV3-2) and TRBJ2-5, with unresolved D. V was pared by 4 bases and J by 2 bases, with 11 bases between. The germline gives CDR1 LGHDT, CDR2 YNNKEL (reference sequence). The CDR3 has 14 amino acids.